Sequencing of this T cell receptor beta chain was carried out in a study of T cell responses to AZD1222 COVID-19 vaccine. Findings and limits, study-wide: Most donors were white British, females outnumbered males, and clonal diversity was possibly underestimated.

A remark on this clone: Its cognate antigen is unknown.

The CDR3 is 12 residues long. Trimming left V 0 bases short and J 10 bases short, with 10 bases between. Only in-frame clones appear in the TCRdb table, and some are missing; sequencing was by immunoSEQ multiplex PCR. The table includes 60,000 to 65,000 clones, about 70% detected once. The sequences come from peripheral blood, collected on day 0 of AZD1222 vaccination. This TCR was sampled from an adult in good health. The rearrangement links TRBV12-3 or TRBV12-4 to TRBJ2-7, with D maybe TRBD2 (6 bases). The CDR3 region has the DNA TGTGCCAGCAGTTTAGCGTGGGGGGACCAGTACTTC. This gives the protein CASSLAWGDQYF.